Listed below are T cell receptor beta chains from one sample, sequenced in a study of blood T cell repertoires in COVID-19. Produced via immunoSEQ multiplex PCR; TCRdb's table is partial and in-frame only. Of under 150,000 clones listed, about four fifths are singletons. Sequences were obtained from peripheral blood. These receptors all come from a woman in her thirties or forties with acute or convalescent COVID-19. CDR3s leave out the opening cysteine and the closing phenylalanine or tryptophan. Fields, in order: J gene, V gene, CDR3 protein.

j_gene: TRBJ2-7
v_gene: TRBV5-6
CDR3aa: ASSLGRNSYEQY

j_gene: TRBJ1-2
v_gene: TRBV30
CDR3aa: AWSPTRTGRANYGYT

j_gene: TRBJ1-1
v_gene: TRBV20-1
CDR3aa: SASGGAMVTEAF

j_gene: TRBJ1-1
v_gene: TRBV2
CDR3aa: ASSDRDSRNTEAF

j_gene: TRBJ2-1
v_gene: TRBV3-1/TRBV3-2
CDR3aa: ASRKQRSSSYNEQF

j_gene: TRBJ1-4
v_gene: TRBV18
CDR3aa: ASSEGQVEKLF

j_gene: TRBJ1-5
v_gene: TRBV10-3
CDR3aa: AISPQGTDNQPQH

j_gene: TRBJ1-2
v_gene: TRBV19
CDR3aa: ASRGTQTNYGYT

j_gene: TRBJ1-2
v_gene: TRBV19
CDR3aa: ASSITGVNYGYT

j_gene: TRBJ2-7
v_gene: TRBV5-4
CDR3aa: ASSLGQGILYEQY

j_gene: TRBJ1-5
v_gene: TRBV19
CDR3aa: ASGTGNQPQH

j_gene: TRBJ1-4
v_gene: TRBV2
CDR3aa: ASSEVRGEKLF

j_gene: TRBJ1-2
v_gene: TRBV12-3/TRBV12-4
CDR3aa: ASSLWGQGSYT

j_gene: TRBJ1-5
v_gene: TRBV6-5
CDR3aa: ASSHRGDSNQPQH

j_gene: TRBJ2-7
v_gene: TRBV7-9
CDR3aa: ASSSAGDYEQY

j_gene: TRBJ1-5
v_gene: TRBV25-1
CDR3aa: ASSEPGQGNQPQH

j_gene: TRBJ2-5
v_gene: TRBV13
CDR3aa: ASSLGEGTGTQY

j_gene: TRBJ1-6
v_gene: TRBV6-5
CDR3aa: ASSSINRDRGTPLH

j_gene: TRBJ1-2
v_gene: TRBV5-6
CDR3aa: ASSLGGPNYGYT

j_gene: TRBJ1-2
v_gene: TRBV29-1
CDR3aa: SVYGTESYGYT

j_gene: TRBJ1-3
v_gene: TRBV3-1/TRBV3-2
CDR3aa: ASSLQGATGNTIY

j_gene: TRBJ1-3
v_gene: TRBV6-1
CDR3aa: ASSDRTAEY

j_gene: TRBJ1-5
v_gene: TRBV27
CDR3aa: ASRLTSISFNQPQH

j_gene: TRBJ1-4
v_gene: TRBV3-1/TRBV3-2
CDR3aa: ASSQVVAGGGEKLF

j_gene: TRBJ1-6
v_gene: TRBV7-2
CDR3aa: ASSLDGGYNSPLH

j_gene: TRBJ1-1
v_gene: TRBV10-1
CDR3aa: ASTIRGRKTEAF

j_gene: TRBJ1-3
v_gene: TRBV29-1
CDR3aa: SVESSSGNTIY

j_gene: TRBJ2-5
v_gene: TRBV3-1/TRBV3-2
CDR3aa: ASSATGGVREETQY

j_gene: TRBJ1-1
v_gene: TRBV10-3
CDR3aa: AISGQGWTEAF

j_gene: TRBJ2-1
v_gene: TRBV5-1
CDR3aa: ASSYSGSYNEQF

j_gene: TRBJ1-1
v_gene: TRBV7-9
CDR3aa: ASSLAEVEAF